Given below is one T cell receptor (beta chain) in context. The record originates from a study of cytotoxic CD8 clonotypes in ibrutinib-treated CLL. The table came from immunoSEQ multiplex PCR; TCRdb's copy has only in-frame clones and leaves some out. The sample contains 250,000 to 350,000 clones, around 69% of which appear only once. Germline lookup yields CDR1 MNHEY and CDR2 SMNVEV (reference sequence). The CDR3 is made up of 14 amino acids. V trimming: 5 bases; J trimming: 6 bases; junction bases outside the gene matches: 7. The sequence was obtained from a human donor with chronic lymphocytic leukemia. The chain employs TRBV27 and TRBJ2-3; 8 positions match TRBD2. Source: PBMCs, taken at disease progression, from a patient treated with ibrutinib. The CDR3 reads CASSKGLVLDTQYF. In DNA form, the CDR3 reads TGTGCCAGCAGTAAGGGACTAGTCCTGGATACGCAGTATTTT.